The present entry profiles one T cell receptor (beta chain) with its context. Its matching antigen is unknown. The record originates from a study of T cell responses to AZD1222 COVID-19 vaccine. Profiling relied on immunoSEQ multiplex PCR, and the TCRdb table lists in-frame clones only, not all of them. This sample yields about 140,000 clones, of which about nine tenths are seen a single time; around 5.1% belongs to the top ten. Study results and limitations: With dominance at 160-218 and 743-854, vaccine-associated CD4 TCRs spanned spike. Unmutated variant regions are reportedly the target of nearly half of TCRs that are spike-specific. Donors were mostly white British, more females; clonal diversity possibly underestimated.

This sample comprised peripheral blood, obtained on day 0 of AZD1222 vaccination. The sequence was collected from an adult in good health.

The CDR3 bases are TGTGCCAGCAGCTGGACTAGCGGGGGGGCCGTATACAATGAGCAGTTCTTC. Its translation is CASSWTSGGAVYNEQFF. This rearrangement joins TRBV11-2 to TRBJ2-1; TRBD2 agrees at 15 bases. Trimming at V came to 4 bases and at J to 4 bases, leaving 5 bases not matched to a gene. The CDR3 length is 17 residues. Germline V gene lookup returns CDR1 SGHAT and CDR2 FQNNGV.